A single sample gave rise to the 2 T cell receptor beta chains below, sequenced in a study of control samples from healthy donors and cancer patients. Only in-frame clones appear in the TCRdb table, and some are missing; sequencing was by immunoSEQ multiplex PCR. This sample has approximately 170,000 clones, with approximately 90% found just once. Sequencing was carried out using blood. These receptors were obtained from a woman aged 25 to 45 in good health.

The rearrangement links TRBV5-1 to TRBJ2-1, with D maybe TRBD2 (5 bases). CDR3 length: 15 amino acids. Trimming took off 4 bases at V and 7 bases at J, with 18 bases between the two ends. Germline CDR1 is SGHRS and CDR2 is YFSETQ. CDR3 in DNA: TGCGCCAGCAGCCCCGGGGTAAAGGGATTTAATGAGCAGTTCTTC. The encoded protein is CASSPGVKGFNEQFF.

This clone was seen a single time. Written as DNA, the CDR3 is TGTGCCAGCAGTCAGACAGCCGAGAACACTGAAGCTTTCTTT. It codes for CASSQTAENTEAFF. This chain uses TRBV21-1 with TRBJ1-1; the listed D gene, TRBD1, was not tested against the DNA. TRBV21-1 is tagged as a pseudogene. The CDR3 sequence is 14 residues long.